The 27 T cell receptor beta chains below come from one sample, sequenced in a study of tumor-infiltrating lymphocytes in primary liver carcinoma. TCR beta cDNA came from roughly 0.45 ug total RNA, primed with a constant-region primer. TCR beta libraries came from three nested multiplex PCR rounds using slightly modified ARM-PCR. The two initial PCR rounds, around 10 cycles each, used TRBV1-TRBV30 forward and C-beta reverse primers. TCRdb reprocessed the multiplex PCR reads via MiXCR and lists one record per CDR3 protein. The sample holds about 97,000 distinct CDR3 sequences, around 71% seen once. Each 20-30 mg portion of unsorted bulk tissue served as the source for co-extraction of RNA and DNA. The specimen was liver tumor tissue from sampling region 2. Described subset: tumor region T2, inferior pole. The receptors shown here come from a woman aged 60-75 years with primary liver carcinoma and hepatitis B virus infection.

The rearrangement uses TRBV30 and TRBJ1-5; D unresolved. Per the germline V gene, CDR1 is GTSNPN and CDR2 is SVGIG (reference sequence). CDR3 length: 13 amino acids. V lost 4 bases, J lost 5 bases, and 12 bases lay in between. Written as DNA, the CDR3 is TGTGCCTGGAACTCGTGCACTTATCAGCCCCAGCATTTT. The encoded protein is CAWNSCTYQPQHF. Filled out from reference TRBV30 and TRBJ1-5, the complete variable domain reads SQTIHQWPATLVQPVGSPLSLECTVEGTSNPNLYWYRQAAGRGLQLLFYSVGIGQISSEVPQNLSASRPQDRQFILSSKKLLLSDSGFYLCAWNSCTYQPQHFGDGTRLSIL.

With regard to this clonotype: Without the conserved terminal phenylalanine or tryptophan, this CDR3 likely stems from a read error. This chain connects TRBV12-3 or TRBV12-4 to TRBJ2-7; possibly TRBD1 for D (5 bases). This CDR3 is 13 amino acids long. CDR3 in amino acids: CARSLTQRGGQYI. The DNA for the CDR3 is TGTGCCAGAAGTTTAACTCAAAGGGGCGGACAGTACATC.

This chain uses TRBV28 with TRBJ1-5; 7 bases agree with TRBD1. The J call may be wrong; the DNA end is better matched by TRBJ2-3. Germline lookup yields CDR1 MDHEN and CDR2 SYDVKM. CDR3 length: 16 residues. The CDR3 spells CASSSARGLNNQPQYF. For the CDR3, the DNA is TGTGCCAGCAGTTCAGCGAGGGGGCTAAACAATCAGCCCCAGTATTTT.

As for this clonotype: Its ends do not fully match the called genes, so a read error is possible. J is TRBJ2-7 and V is TRBV6-5; TRBD2 matches at 10 bases. The germline V gene has CDR1 MNHEY and CDR2 SVGAGI. This CDR3 is built from 16 residues. The chain's CDR3 is CASRATLAGYSYQQYF. In nucleotides, the CDR3 is TGTGCCAGCAGGGCGACACTAGCGGGGTATTCCTACCAGCAGTACTTC.

This clonotype was recorded only once. An end of the junction differs from the germline gene, which may be a read error. This rearrangement joins TRBV11-3 to TRBJ1-2; D is ambiguous. The germline V gene encodes CDR1 SGHNT and CDR2 YENEEA. The CDR3 spans 14 residues. The chain's CDR3 is CAGGLATVLDGYTF. The DNA for the CDR3 is TGTGCCGGCGGCTTAGCGACGGTTCTTGATGGTTACACCTTC. The full variable domain, its missing parts supplied by reference TRBV11-3 and TRBJ1-2, is EAGVVQSPRYKIIEKKQPVAFWCNPISGHNTLYWYLQNLGQGPELLIRYENEEAVDDSQLPKDRFSAERLKGVDSTLKIQPAELGDSAVYLCAGGLATVLDGYTFGSGTRLTVV.

As for this clonotype: This may stem from a read error, because a much larger clone lies one nucleotide away. This chain joins TRBV5-7 and TRBJ2-7; D is unresolved. TRBV5-7 carries the ORF label, with uncertain function. The CDR3 contains 11 residues. V dropped 4 bases and J dropped 6 bases, with 8 bases sitting between them. This CDR3 reads CASSPASEQYF. The CDR3 nucleotides are TGTGCCAGCAGCCCCGCGAGCGAGCAGTACTTC.

This clonotype was counted many times. The V gene is TRBV6-6, the J gene TRBJ2-1; D is perhaps TRBD2 (6 bases). From germline, CDR1 is MNHNY and CDR2 SVGAGI (reference sequence). Between the trimmed V and J ends, which lost 0 bases and 11 bases, there was a span of 20 bases. This CDR3 spans 16 amino acids. The CDR3 bases are TGTGCCAGCAGTTACTCTACGGCAGAGGCTAGCGTACAGCAGTTCTTC. Translating gives CASSYSTAEASVQQFF.

A note on this clonotype: This sequence may be a read error, since a much larger clone differs from it by one base. The chain has TRBV7-8 and TRBJ1-2; 8 bases are shared with TRBD1. CDR1 and CDR2 (germline): SGHVS, FQNEAQ. The CDR3 has 13 amino acids. CDR3 in amino acids: CASSLARGHGCTF. The CDR3 DNA follows: TGTGCCAGCAGCTTAGCCAGGGGGCATGGCTGCACCTTC. The full variable domain, with the rest looked up from reference TRBV7-8 and TRBJ1-2, is GAGVSQSPRYKVAKRGQDVALRCDPISGHVSLFWYQQALGQGPEFLTYFQNEAQLDKSGLPSDRFFAERPEGSVSTLKIQRTQQEDSAVYLCASSLARGHGCTFGSGTRLTVV.

This chain uses TRBV11-2 with TRBJ2-1, with a possible D match to TRBD2 (6 bases). The V end lost 9 bases, the J end lost 16 bases, and 31 bases lay between the germline ends. CDR3 length: 15 amino acids. Germline V CDR1 and CDR2: SGHAT, FQNNGV. CDR3: CARSAGTVDYNEHFF. The CDR3 nucleotides are TGTGCCAGAAGTGCCGGGACGGTGGACTACAATGAACATTTCTTC. The variable domain in full, with the rest retrieved from reference TRBV11-2 and TRBJ2-1, is EAGVAQSPRYKIIEKRQSVAFWCNPISGHATLYWYQQILGQGPKLLIQFQNNGVVDDSQLPKDRFSAERLKGVDSTLKIQPAKLEDSAVYLCARSAGTVDYNEHFFGPGTRLTVL.

Regarding this clonotype: Relative to the germline gene, one junction end is altered; a read error may explain this. The rearrangement links TRBV6-5 to TRBJ1-6, with TRBD1 matching over 11 bases. Germline CDR1 MNHEY, CDR2 SVGAGI. The CDR3 length is 18 residues. CDR3 coding DNA: TGTGCCAGCGGTTACTATCCTGGGACAGGGGGAAGAGGTTTACCCCTCCACTTT. This translates into CASGYYPGTGGRGLPLHF.

In regard to this clonotype: Compared with germline, one end of the junction differs, possibly owing to a read error. This rearrangement joins TRBV11-2 to TRBJ2-7; D not certain. The CDR3 totals 13 residues. The germline V gene has CDR1 SGHAT and CDR2 FQNNGV. Written as DNA, the CDR3 is TGTGCTAGCAGCAGAGCCCGAGTATACGAGCAGTACTTC. It yields the protein CASSRARVYEQYF.

This clonotype was picked up many times. The V gene is TRBV6-1, the J gene TRBJ1-1, with D unclear. The V end was cut by 0 bases, the J end by 4 bases, with 6 bases between. Germline V gene sequence: CDR1 MNHNS, CDR2 SASEGT. The CDR3 is 13 amino acids. The chain's CDR3 is CASSEAVGTEAFF. The CDR3 DNA sequence: TGTGCCAGCAGTGAAGCGGTGGGCACTGAAGCTTTCTTT.

Note on this clonotype: This may be a read error, as it is one base from a much larger clone. The chain combines TRBV5-1 with TRBJ2-2, with a possible D match to TRBD1 (6 bases). Germline V CDR1 and CDR2: SGHRS, YFSETQ. The CDR3 runs to 15 residues. V was shortened by 2 bases and J by 2 bases, with 10 bases between the two germline ends. This chain's CDR3 is CASSLGQRNTGELFF. The CDR3 DNA reads as TGCGCCAGCAGCTTAGGACAGAGAAACACCGGGGAGCTGTTTTTT.

The chain employs TRBV13 and TRBJ2-3; no definite D call. CDR3 length: 15 amino acids. Germline V gene sequence: CDR1 PRHDT, CDR2 FYEKMQ (reference sequence). The CDR3 is CVIIKGGTYRDTQYF. The DNA of the CDR3 is TGTGTCATCATAAAAGGCGGAACATACAGAGATACGCAGTATTTT. The full variable domain, its missing parts supplied by reference TRBV13 and TRBJ2-3, is AAGVIQSPRHLIKEKRETATLKCYPIPRHDTVYWYQQGPGQDPQFLISFYEKMQSDKGSIPDRFSAQQFSDYHSELNMSSLELGDSALYFCVIIKGGTYRDTQYFGPGTRLTVL.

About this clonotype itself: At one of its ends the junction is not consistent with the germline gene, which may arise from a read error. This chain uses TRBV29-1 with TRBJ2-7; no definite D call. The germline V gene encodes CDR1 SQVTM and CDR2 ANQGSEA. This CDR3 comprises 13 residues. CDR3 region: CGVTRHSAGEQYF. CDR3 nucleotides: TGCGGCGTTACGCGACACTCAGCAGGAGAGCAGTACTTC.

This clonotype was seen only a few times. One base away lies a much larger clone, so this may be a sequencing read error. The J gene is TRBJ2-4, the V gene TRBV28; 7 bases match TRBD2. This CDR3 has 18 residues. Per the germline V gene, CDR1 is MDHEN and CDR2 is SYDVKM. The junction had 15 bases not matched to a gene; V was cut back by 5 bases and J by 2 bases. CDR3 bases: TGTGCCAGCAGTCCCCCCTGGGGGAGGGCCGGGACCAAAAACATTCAGTACTTC. It codes for CASSPPWGRAGTKNIQYF.

To note about this clonotype: One junction end does not reproduce the germline sequence, and a read error may be involved. V usage is TRBV11-3 and J usage is TRBJ2-7; 10 bases match TRBD1. Germline-derived CDR1 and CDR2 are SGHNT and YENEEA. The CDR3 is 15 residues long. CDR3 sequence: CATSLVTGGSLGQYF. For the CDR3, the DNA is TGTGCCACCAGCTTAGTGACAGGGGGCTCCCTCGGGCAGTACTTC.

This clonotype was counted at least ten times. The chain employs TRBV6-1 and TRBJ2-7; weak D call: TRBD1 (7 bases). Trimming removed 4 bases from V and 4 bases from J, with 23 bases in between. Germline CDR1 reads MNHNS; CDR2 reads SASEGT. The CDR3 loop spans 17 amino acids. The CDR3 loop is CASSGWQGGRYQYEQYF. For the CDR3, the DNA is TGTGCCAGCAGTGGTTGGCAGGGGGGCCGATACCAGTACGAGCAGTACTTC.

This clonotype occurred many times. The chain recombines TRBV5-1 with TRBJ1-4, with D tentatively TRBD1 (6 bases). The CDR3 is made up of 17 amino acids. CDR1 and CDR2 from the germline V gene are SGHRS and YFSETQ. Trimming cost V 0 bases and J 2 bases, with 14 bases left between them. CDR3 nucleotides: TGCGCCAGCAGCTTGGACAGGGAAGAATCGACTAATGAAAAACTGTTTTTT. Translated, it gives CASSLDREESTNEKLFF.

About this clonotype itself: A much larger clonotype is one base distant, so this may be a read error. The chain recombines TRBV5-1 with TRBJ1-2, with D hard to call. The CDR3 sequence is 14 residues long. Germline CDR1 and CDR2: SGHRS and YFSETQ. Trimming cost V 0 bases and J 4 bases, with 10 bases left between them. The CDR3 nucleotides are TGCGCCAGCAGCTTGGCTCCGACGGGCTATGGCTACACCTTC. Translated, it gives CASSLAPTGYGYTF.

The chain couples TRBV5-1 to TRBJ1-6; D perhaps matches TRBD1 (5 bases). Trimming cost V 7 bases and J 8 bases, with 19 bases left between them. Germline CDR1 and CDR2: SGHRS and YFSETQ. The CDR3 consists of 15 residues. The CDR3 loop reads CASLRTKGLHSPLHF. In nucleotides, the CDR3 is TGCGCCAGCCTGAGGACAAAGGGTCTCCATTCACCCCTCCACTTT. Filled out from reference TRBV5-1 and TRBJ1-6, the complete variable domain reads KAGVTQTPRYLIKTRGQQVTLSCSPISGHRSVSWYQQTPGQGLQFLFEYFSETQRNKGNFPGRFSGRQFSNSRSEMNVSTLELGDSALYLCASLRTKGLHSPLHFGNGTRLTVT.

This clonotype was seen just once. Compared with germline, one end of the junction differs, possibly owing to a read error. V and J are TRBV6-6 and TRBJ1-5, with 7 bases aligning to TRBD1. Germline lookup yields CDR1 MNHNY and CDR2 SVGAGI (reference sequence). The CDR3 sequence is 14 residues long. The CDR3 sequence is CTSSYDRADQPQHF. CDR3 nucleotides: TGTACCAGCAGTTACGACAGGGCTGATCAGCCCCAGCATTTT.

At least ten counts were recorded for this clonotype. The chain uses TRBV5-1 and TRBJ2-1; 10 bases are shared with TRBD1. V lost 0 bases, J lost 1 base, and 1 base stayed unmatched. CDR3 length equals 16 residues. Germline CDR1 is SGHRS and CDR2 is YFSETQ. DNA for the CDR3: TGCGCCAGCAGCTTGGGGACAGGGGGGTCCTACAATGAGCAGTTCTTC. It is translated as CASSLGTGGSYNEQFF.

Points on this clonotype: At one of its ends the junction is not consistent with the germline gene, which may arise from a read error. The chain has TRBV11-2 and TRBJ2-2, with unresolved D. The CDR3 has 15 amino acids. Germline CDR1 and CDR2: SGHAT and FQNNGV. CDR3 in amino acids: CACSPPQGPTVKLFF. Written as DNA, the CDR3 is TGTGCCTGCAGCCCTCCGCAAGGACCGACCGTGAAGCTGTTTTTT. Full variable domain (remainder filled in from reference TRBV11-2 and TRBJ2-2): EAGVAQSPRYKIIEKRQSVAFWCNPISGHATLYWYQQILGQGPKLLIQFQNNGVVDDSQLPKDRFSAERLKGVDSTLKIQPAKLEDSAVYLCACSPPQGPTVKLFFGEGSRLTVL.

Note on this clonotype: A single base separates this from a much larger clone, so it may be a read error. The conserved closing phenylalanine or tryptophan is absent in this CDR3, likely reflecting a read error. The chain employs TRBV2 and TRBJ2-7, with 8 bases aligning to TRBD2. Germline lookup yields CDR1 SNHLY and CDR2 FYNNEI. The CDR3 length is 17 residues. Trimming at V came to 4 bases and at J to 2 bases, leaving 13 bases not matched to a gene. The CDR3 sequence is CASSAAAGAAHAYEQYS. The DNA for the CDR3 is TGTGCCAGCAGTGCGGCAGCGGGGGCAGCCCACGCCTACGAGCAGTACTCC.

This clonotype was observed a handful of times. A clone one base away is much larger, so this may be a read error. The V gene is TRBV12-3 or TRBV12-4, the J gene TRBJ1-5; 7 positions agree with TRBD1. This CDR3 contains 17 residues. V was pared by 7 bases and J by 7 bases, with 19 bases of the junction left unmatched. The DNA for the CDR3 is TGTGCCAGCACCCTAGGGATAGGGGGCGCCCTGGGCCAGCCCCAGCATTTT. This encodes CASTLGIGGALGQPQHF.

Details on this clonotype: The DNA is left out, because the CDR3 cannot be placed on it with certainty; the CDR3 is given as TCRdb lists it. The chain carries TRBV5-4 and TRBJ2-7; the DNA was not compared with TRBD2, the D call given in the table. The CDR3 is made up of 14 amino acids, end residues included. Germline-derived CDR1 and CDR2 are SGHNT and YYREEE (reference sequence). The CDR3 reads CACSAGGVPYEQYF.